This T cell receptor (beta chain) is from a study of cytomegalovirus exposure and HLA in healthy donors. Study-wide background: Assignment to the Caucasian-associated ancestry cluster applied to less than 85% of the approximately 400 genotyped donors.

The CDR3 has 15 residues. After removal of 2 bases from V and 4 bases from J, the junction contained 7 bases not matched to a gene. Germline CDR1 reads KGHSH; CDR2 reads LQKENI. PCR employed 60 Vbeta and 13 Jbeta primers. The data were produced by immunoSEQ multiplex PCR, yet TCRdb's version contains in-frame clones alone and is incomplete. The sample shows 150,000 to 200,000 clones, roughly 72% of them seen only once. This clone is a singleton in its sample. The antigen is unknown. At the time of sampling, donors were nominally healthy, though unrecorded immune exposures were likely. Study outcomes and limitations: Productive status was seen about 87% or about 30% of the time for most TCR beta V segments in an earlier analysis.

This receptor was identified in a woman under 40 in good health and CMV-seropositive. The chain couples TRBV18 to TRBJ2-5; TRBD1 matches 7 bases. The sequencing input was PBMCs. The CDR3 DNA follows: TGTGCCAGCTCACCAAGACAGGGTGGTGGAGAGACCCAGTACTTC. This translates into CASSPRQGGGETQYF.